Here is one T cell receptor beta chain with its context. What it recognizes is unknown. Clones were read by immunoSEQ multiplex PCR, and TCRdb kept only the in-frame ones, dropping some. The table lists some 22,000 clones, approximately 93% of them singletons. The sample comes from a study of a mutant IDH1 vaccine in newly diagnosed glioma. The study's findings and limits: Changes in the top peripheral T cell clonotypes seemingly had no bearing on pseudoprogression.

CDR3 length: 17 residues. Germline CDR1 is MNHEY and CDR2 is SMNVEV (reference sequence). V was pared by 3 bases and J by 3 bases, with 10 bases of the junction left unmatched. Time point indicated: baseline, week 1 (first vaccination visit). Treatment in this sample: pre-vaccination baseline after standard-of-care therapy. This clonotype was sampled from a man aged 30-40 years with glioma. The rearrangement joins TRBV27 to TRBJ2-1, with 8 bases lining up with TRBD1. Sample: PBMCs, taken from a glioma patient treated with radiotherapy, temozolomide or both. CDR3 sequence reads: CASSFKTPGTGYNEQFF. CDR3 nucleotides: TGTGCCAGCAGTTTTAAAACCCCTGGGACAGGCTACAATGAGCAGTTCTTC.